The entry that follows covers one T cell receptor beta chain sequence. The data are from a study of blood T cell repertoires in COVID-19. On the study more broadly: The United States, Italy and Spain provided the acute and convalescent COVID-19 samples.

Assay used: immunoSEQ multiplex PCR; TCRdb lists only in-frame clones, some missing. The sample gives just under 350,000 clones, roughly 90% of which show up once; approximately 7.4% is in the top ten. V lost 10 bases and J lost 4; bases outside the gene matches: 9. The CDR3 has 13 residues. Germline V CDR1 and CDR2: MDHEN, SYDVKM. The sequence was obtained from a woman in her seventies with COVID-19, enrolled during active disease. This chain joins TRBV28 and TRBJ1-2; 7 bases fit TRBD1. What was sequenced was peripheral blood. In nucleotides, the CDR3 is TGTGCCACCACCGCTTACAGGGGCTATGGCTACACCTTC. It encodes CATTAYRGYGYTF.